The entry below gives a single T cell receptor beta chain sequence along with its context. Per the germline V gene, CDR1 is LGHNA and CDR2 is YNFKEQ. Trimming took 0 bases from V and 5 from J; bases not matched to a gene: 4. CDR3 length equals 17 residues. Sequencing was performed with immunoSEQ multiplex PCR; in TCRdb, only in-frame clones are kept and a portion is missing. Counted here are roughly 330,000 clones, approximately 88% occurring once; the ten biggest clones make up under 7.5%. This specimen comes from a study of blood T cell repertoires in COVID-19. The clonotype was recovered from a young man who had recovered from COVID-19. The specimen sequenced was peripheral blood. The genes are TRBV4-2 and TRBJ2-3; TRBD2 matches 14 bases. The CDR3 DNA sequence: TGTGCCAGCAGCCAAGAGACTAGCGGGGGGGCACAAGATACGCAGTATTTT. It translates to CASSQETSGGAQDTQYF.